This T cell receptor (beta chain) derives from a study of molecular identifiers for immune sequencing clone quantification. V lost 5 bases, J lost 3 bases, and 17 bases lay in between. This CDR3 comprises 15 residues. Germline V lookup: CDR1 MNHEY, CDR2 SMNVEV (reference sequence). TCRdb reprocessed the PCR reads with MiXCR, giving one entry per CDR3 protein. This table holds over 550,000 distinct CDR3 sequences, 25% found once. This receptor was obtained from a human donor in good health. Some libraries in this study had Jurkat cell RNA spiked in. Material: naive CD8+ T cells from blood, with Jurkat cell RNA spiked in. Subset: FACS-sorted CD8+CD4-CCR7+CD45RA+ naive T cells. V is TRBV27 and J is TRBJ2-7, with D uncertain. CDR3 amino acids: CASSPQAKLNYEQYF. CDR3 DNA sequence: TGTGCCAGCAGTCCCCAGGCCAAGCTGAACTACGAGCAGTACTTC.